The present T cell receptor (beta chain) was sequenced within a study of CD8+ T cells in alopecia areata. The wider study: Twice a day, 5 to 10 mg of oral tofacitinib was administered to treated patients. Notes on the study in general: Persistence of many expanded lesional clones was seen in scalp and blood during tofacitinib. On tofacitinib, scalp clonality and expanded CD8+ clones among top 100 fell significantly.

Concerning this clone: Antigen: not known.

Germline V gene sequence: CDR1 MGHDK, CDR2 SYGVNS. V was shortened by 2 bases and J by 4 bases, with 2 bases between the two germline ends. CDR3 size: 11 residues. Treatment here: oral pan-JAK inhibitor, 5-10 mg twice daily. Alopecia areata patients had lesional scalp punch biopsies and peripheral blood taken from them. In each case, RNA was isolated and then reverse transcribed into cDNA as the sequencing template. Data came from immunoSEQ multiplex PCR; TCRdb stores just in-frame clones and leaves some out. The sample has a few hundred thousand clones; approximately 38% are singletons. This clonotype was obtained from a human donor with alopecia areata. The chain recombines TRBV25-1 with TRBJ1-1; D gene uncertain. Sequenced here: CD4+ T cells sorted from blood, sampled at roughly week 30, from a patient treated with tofacitinib. CDR3: CASSELTEAFF. CDR3 nucleotide sequence: TGTGCCAGCAGTGAACTCACTGAAGCTTTCTTT.